These 5 T cell receptor beta chains were all obtained from the same sample, sequenced in a study of blood T cell repertoires in COVID-19. Using immunoSEQ multiplex PCR, the repertoire was profiled, and TCRdb retains in-frame clones only, with some absent. The sample holds tens of thousands of clones; over 80% are singletons and the top ten take around a fifth. The specimen was peripheral blood. These receptors were obtained from a woman aged 60-75 years with acute or convalescent COVID-19.

This chain links TRBV19 with TRBJ1-1; D is unclear. Germline loops: CDR1 LNHDA, CDR2 SQIVND (reference sequence). This CDR3 has 12 residues. V lost 5 bases and J lost 10, with 14 bases in between. CDR3 sequence reads: CASSPGSEPAFF. CDR3 DNA sequence: TGTGCCAGTAGTCCGGGGTCCGAACCAGCTTTCTTT. Together with reference TRBV19 and TRBJ1-1, the CDR3 gives the full variable domain: DGGITQSPKYLFRKEGQNVTLSCEQNLNHDAMYWYRQDPGQGLRLIYYSQIVNDFQKGDIAEGYSVSREKKESFPLTVTSAQKNPTAFYLCASSPGSEPAFFGQGTRLTVV.

This chain joins TRBV4-1 and TRBJ2-7; 8 bases agree with TRBD1. Germline-derived CDR1 and CDR2 are MGHRA and YSYEKL. Trimming at V came to 4 bases and at J to 5 bases, leaving 13 bases not matched to a gene. The CDR3 loop spans 16 amino acids. The CDR3 loop reads CASSPDVRQGYNEQYF. The CDR3 DNA sequence: TGCGCCAGCAGCCCCGACGTGAGACAGGGGTACAACGAGCAGTACTTC.

This sequence joins TRBV5-1 and TRBJ1-1, with unresolved D. The germline V gene has CDR1 SGHRS and CDR2 YFSETQ. The CDR3 loop spans 14 amino acids. Trimming took 0 bases from V and 0 from J, leaving 6 bases between them. CDR3 sequence (DNA): TGCGCCAGCAGCTTGGGAGAGATGAACACTGAAGCTTTCTTT. Residues: CASSLGEMNTEAFF.

The chain is built from TRBV7-2 and TRBJ1-1, with 7 bases aligning to TRBD1. CDR3 length: 17 residues. V trimming: 0 bases; J trimming: 5 bases; junction bases outside the gene matches: 12. CDR1 and CDR2 (germline): SGHTA, FQGNSA. CDR3 bases: TGTGCCAGCAGCTTAGCGTTACAGGGGATATTGAGGACTGAAGCTTTCTTT. Protein: CASSLALQGILRTEAFF. Filled out from reference TRBV7-2 and TRBJ1-1, the complete variable domain reads GAGVSQSPSNKVTEKGKDVELRCDPISGHTALYWYRQSLGQGLEFLIYFQGNSAPDKSGLPSDRFSAERTGGSVSTLTIQRTQQEDSAVYLCASSLALQGILRTEAFFGQGTRLTVV.

J is TRBJ2-7 and V is TRBV9; 8 positions agree with TRBD1. CDR1 and CDR2 from the germline V gene are SGDLS and YYNGEE. After removal of 3 bases from V and 3 bases from J, the junction contained 8 bases not matched to a gene. The CDR3 spans 15 residues. CDR3 DNA sequence: TGTGCCAGCAGCGAGGAGACAGGGGTCGGCTACGAGCAGTACTTC. It yields the protein CASSEETGVGYEQYF.